This T cell receptor beta chain originates from a study of CD4 T cells in relation to SARS-CoV-2 and coronaviruses. To note about this clone: Its cognate antigen is unknown.

V dropped 5 bases and J dropped 5; count of bases not matched to a gene: 11. Germline V gene lookup returns CDR1 MDHEN and CDR2 SYDVKM. The CDR3 runs 15 residues. Before the COVID-19 pandemic, during about 2011-2019, CD4+ T cells were taken from unexposed donors. The cells were cultured for under twelve days before CD4+ T cells were isolated. About 1.9 million PBMCs per well were cultured with 9 to 10 IU/ml IL-2. Generated by immunoSEQ multiplex PCR, the TCRdb table keeps only in-frame clones and is missing some. Here the sample spans tens of thousands of clones, more than 75% being singletons. The sequence was collected from a human donor in good health. The sequenced sample was CD4+ T cells from PBMCs, cultured in vitro. J is TRBJ2-7 and V is TRBV28, with 8 bases fitting TRBD2. The CDR3, as DNA: TGTGCCAGCAGTCCTCCGGGACTAGGAGCTCACGAGCAGTACTTC. Amino acids: CASSPPGLGAHEQYF.